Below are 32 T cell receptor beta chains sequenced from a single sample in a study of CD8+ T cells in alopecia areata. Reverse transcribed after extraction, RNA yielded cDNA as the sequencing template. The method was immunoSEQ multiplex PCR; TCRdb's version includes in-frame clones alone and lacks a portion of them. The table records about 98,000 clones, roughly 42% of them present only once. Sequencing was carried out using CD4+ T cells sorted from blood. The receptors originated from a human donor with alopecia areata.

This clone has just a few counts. CDR3: CSGALGQGDEQYF. The CDR3, as DNA: TGCAGCGGCGCCCTGGGACAGGGGGACGAGCAGTACTTC. The V and J genes are TRBV29-1 and TRBJ2-7, with 11 bases identical to TRBD1. The junction had 7 bases not matched to a gene; V was cut back by 7 bases and J by 5 bases. The CDR3 sequence is 13 residues long. Germline CDR1 reads SQVTM; CDR2 reads ANQGSEA.

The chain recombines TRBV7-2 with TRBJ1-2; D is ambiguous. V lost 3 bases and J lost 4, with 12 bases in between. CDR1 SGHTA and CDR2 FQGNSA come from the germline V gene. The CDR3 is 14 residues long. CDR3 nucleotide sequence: TGTGCCAGCAGCTTGCCTGAGAAGATCTATGGCTACACCTTC. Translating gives CASSLPEKIYGYTF. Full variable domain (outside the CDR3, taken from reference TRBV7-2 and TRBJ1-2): GAGVSQSPSNKVTEKGKDVELRCDPISGHTALYWYRQSLGQGLEFLIYFQGNSAPDKSGLPSDRFSAERTGGSVSTLTIQRTQQEDSAVYLCASSLPEKIYGYTFGSGTRLTVV.

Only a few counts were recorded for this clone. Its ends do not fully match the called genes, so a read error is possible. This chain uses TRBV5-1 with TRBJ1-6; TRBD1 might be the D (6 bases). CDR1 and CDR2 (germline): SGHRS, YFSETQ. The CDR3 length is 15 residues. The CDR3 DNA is TGCGCCAGCAGCTTGCTGGGACACGATAACTCACCCCTCCACTTT. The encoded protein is CASSLLGHDNSPLHF.

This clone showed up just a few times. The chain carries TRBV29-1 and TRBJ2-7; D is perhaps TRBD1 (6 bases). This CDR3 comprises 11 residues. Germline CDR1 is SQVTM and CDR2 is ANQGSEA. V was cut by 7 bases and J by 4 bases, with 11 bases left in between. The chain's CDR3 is CSGTQGYEQYF. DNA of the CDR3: TGCAGCGGAACACAGGGTTACGAGCAGTACTTC.

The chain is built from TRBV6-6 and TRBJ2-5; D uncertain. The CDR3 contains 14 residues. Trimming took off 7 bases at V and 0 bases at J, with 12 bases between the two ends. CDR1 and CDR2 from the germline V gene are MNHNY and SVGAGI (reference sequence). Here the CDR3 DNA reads TGTGCCAGCACCCGAACAGTGTACCAAGAGACCCAGTACTTC. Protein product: CASTRTVYQETQYF.

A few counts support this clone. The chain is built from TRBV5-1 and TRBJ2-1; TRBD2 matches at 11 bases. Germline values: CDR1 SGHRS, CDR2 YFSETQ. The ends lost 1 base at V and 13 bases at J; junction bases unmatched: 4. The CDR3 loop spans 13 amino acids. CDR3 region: CASSLTSGGPQFF. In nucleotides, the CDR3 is TGCGCCAGCAGCTTGACTAGCGGGGGCCCCCAGTTCTTC. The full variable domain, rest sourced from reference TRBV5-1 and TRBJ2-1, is KAGVTQTPRYLIKTRGQQVTLSCSPISGHRSVSWYQQTPGQGLQFLFEYFSETQRNKGNFPGRFSGRQFSNSRSEMNVSTLELGDSALYLCASSLTSGGPQFFGPGTRLTVL.

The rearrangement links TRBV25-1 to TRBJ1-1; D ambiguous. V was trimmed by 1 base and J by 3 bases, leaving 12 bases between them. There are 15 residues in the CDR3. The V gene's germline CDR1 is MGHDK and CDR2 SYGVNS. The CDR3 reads CASSEFGEVDTEAFF. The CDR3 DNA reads TGTGCCAGCAGTGAATTTGGGGAGGTGGACACTGAAGCTTTCTTT.

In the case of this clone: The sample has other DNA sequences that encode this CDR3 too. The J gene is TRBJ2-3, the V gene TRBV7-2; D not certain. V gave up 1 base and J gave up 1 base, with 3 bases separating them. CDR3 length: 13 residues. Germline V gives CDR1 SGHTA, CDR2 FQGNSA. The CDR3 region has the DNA TGTGCCAGCAGCTTAGTCCGCACAGATACGCAGTATTTT. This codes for CASSLVRTDTQYF.

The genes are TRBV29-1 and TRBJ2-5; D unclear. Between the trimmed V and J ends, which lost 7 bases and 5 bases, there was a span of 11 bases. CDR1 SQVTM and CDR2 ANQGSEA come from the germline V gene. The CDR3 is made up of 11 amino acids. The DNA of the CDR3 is TGCAGCGCAACACTCACCGAGACCCAGTACTTC. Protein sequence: CSATLTETQYF.

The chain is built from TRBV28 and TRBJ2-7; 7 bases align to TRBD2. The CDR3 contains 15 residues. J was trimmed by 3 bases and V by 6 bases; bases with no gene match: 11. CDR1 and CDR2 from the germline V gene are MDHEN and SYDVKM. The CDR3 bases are TGTGCCAGCAGCCGAGGGCAGGGAGGGGTCTACGAGCAGTACTTC. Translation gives CASSRGQGGVYEQYF.

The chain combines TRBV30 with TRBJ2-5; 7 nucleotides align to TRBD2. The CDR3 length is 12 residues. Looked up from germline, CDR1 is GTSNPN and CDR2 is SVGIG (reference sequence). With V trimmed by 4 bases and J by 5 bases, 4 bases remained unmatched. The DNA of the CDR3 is TGTGCCTGGACGACTAGCTTGGAGACCCAGTACTTC. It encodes CAWTTSLETQYF.

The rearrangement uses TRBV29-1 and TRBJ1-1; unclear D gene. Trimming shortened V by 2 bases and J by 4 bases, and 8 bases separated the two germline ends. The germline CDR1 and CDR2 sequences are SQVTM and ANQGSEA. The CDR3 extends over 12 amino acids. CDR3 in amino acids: CSVEKGSTEAFF. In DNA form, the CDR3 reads TGCAGCGTTGAAAAGGGTTCCACTGAAGCTTTCTTT.

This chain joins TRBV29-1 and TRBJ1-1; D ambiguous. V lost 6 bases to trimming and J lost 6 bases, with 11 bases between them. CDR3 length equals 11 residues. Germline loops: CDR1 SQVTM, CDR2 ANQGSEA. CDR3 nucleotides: TGCAGCGTGCTTCTCCGTTCTGAAGCTTTCTTT. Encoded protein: CSVLLRSEAFF.

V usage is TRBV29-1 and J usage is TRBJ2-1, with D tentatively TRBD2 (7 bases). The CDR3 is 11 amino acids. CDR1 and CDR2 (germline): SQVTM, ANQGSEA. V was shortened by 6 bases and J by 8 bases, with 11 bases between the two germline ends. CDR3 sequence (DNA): TGCAGCGTCTCCGGGGGGCATGAGCAGTTCTTC. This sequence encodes CSVSGGHEQFF.

In nucleotides, the CDR3 is TGTGCCAGCAGCTTAACATCCCAAACTGAAGCTTTCTTT. Amino acids: CASSLTSQTEAFF. This rearrangement joins TRBV7-9 to TRBJ1-1; D is unresolved. The CDR3 loop spans 13 amino acids. V lost 2 bases and J lost 5, with 9 bases in between. Looked up from germline, CDR1 is SEHNR and CDR2 is FQNEAQ (reference sequence).

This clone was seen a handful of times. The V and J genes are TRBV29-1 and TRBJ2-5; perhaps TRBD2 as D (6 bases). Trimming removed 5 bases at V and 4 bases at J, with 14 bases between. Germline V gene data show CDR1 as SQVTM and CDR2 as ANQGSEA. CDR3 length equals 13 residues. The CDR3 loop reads CSVRGIVLETQYF. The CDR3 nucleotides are TGCAGCGTTCGGGGGATTGTTTTAGAGACCCAGTACTTC.

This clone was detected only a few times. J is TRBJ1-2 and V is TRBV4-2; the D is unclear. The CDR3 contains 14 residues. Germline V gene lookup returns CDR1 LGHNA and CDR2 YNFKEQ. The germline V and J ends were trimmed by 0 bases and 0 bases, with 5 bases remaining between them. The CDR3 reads CASSQEGTNYGYTF. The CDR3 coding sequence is TGTGCCAGCAGCCAAGAGGGGACTAACTATGGCTACACCTTC.

The CDR3 loop is CASSFRDRGVEKLFF. As DNA, the CDR3 is TGTGCCAGCAGTTTTCGGGACAGGGGAGTTGAAAAACTGTTTTTT. The rearrangement joins TRBV28 to TRBJ1-4, with TRBD1 identical over 10 bases. V was pared by 3 bases and J by 7 bases, with 5 bases of the junction left unmatched. The CDR3 runs to 15 residues. Germline CDR1 MDHEN, CDR2 SYDVKM.

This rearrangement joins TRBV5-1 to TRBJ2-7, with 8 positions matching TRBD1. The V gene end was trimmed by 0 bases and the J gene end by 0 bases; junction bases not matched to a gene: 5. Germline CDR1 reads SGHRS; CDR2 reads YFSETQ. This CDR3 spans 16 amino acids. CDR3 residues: CASSLGDRTYSYEQYF. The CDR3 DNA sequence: TGCGCCAGCAGCTTGGGGGACAGGACCTACTCCTACGAGCAGTACTTC.

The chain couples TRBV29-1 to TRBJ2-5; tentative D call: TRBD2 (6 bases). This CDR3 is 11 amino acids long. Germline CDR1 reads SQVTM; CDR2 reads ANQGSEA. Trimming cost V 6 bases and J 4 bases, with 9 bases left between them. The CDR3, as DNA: TGCAGCGTCGGGCGGGGAGAGACCCAGTACTTC. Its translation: CSVGRGETQYF. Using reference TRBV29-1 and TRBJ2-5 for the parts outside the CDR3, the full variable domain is SAVISQKPSRDICQRGTSLTIQCQVDSQVTMMFWYRQQPGQSLTLIATANQGSEATYESGFVIDKFPISRPNLTFSTLTVSNMSPEDSSIYLCSVGRGETQYFGPGTRLLVL.

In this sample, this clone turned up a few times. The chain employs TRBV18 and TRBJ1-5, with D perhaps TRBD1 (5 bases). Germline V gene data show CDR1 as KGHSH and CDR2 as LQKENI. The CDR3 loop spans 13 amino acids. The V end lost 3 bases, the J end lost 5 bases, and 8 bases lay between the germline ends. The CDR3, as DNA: TGTGCCAGCTCACCTTCGACAGATCAGCCCCAGCATTTT. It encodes CASSPSTDQPQHF.

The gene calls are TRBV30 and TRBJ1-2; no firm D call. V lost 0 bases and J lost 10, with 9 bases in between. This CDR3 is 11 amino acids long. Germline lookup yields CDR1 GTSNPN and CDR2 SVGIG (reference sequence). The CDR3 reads CAWSVLVVYTF. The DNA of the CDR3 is TGTGCCTGGAGTGTACTGGTTGTCTACACCTTC.

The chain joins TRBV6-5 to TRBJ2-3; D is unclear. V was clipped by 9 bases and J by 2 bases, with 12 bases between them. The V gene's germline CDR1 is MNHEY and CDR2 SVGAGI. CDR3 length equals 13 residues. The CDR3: CASLGTSTDTQYF. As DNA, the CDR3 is TGTGCCAGTTTAGGAACCTCCACAGATACGCAGTATTTT.

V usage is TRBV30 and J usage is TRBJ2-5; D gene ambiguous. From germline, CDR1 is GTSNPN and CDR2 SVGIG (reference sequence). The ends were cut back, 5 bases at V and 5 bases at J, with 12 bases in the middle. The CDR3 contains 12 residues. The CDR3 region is CAWLSDRETQYF. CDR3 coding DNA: TGTGCCTGGCTGTCCGACCGGGAGACCCAGTACTTC.

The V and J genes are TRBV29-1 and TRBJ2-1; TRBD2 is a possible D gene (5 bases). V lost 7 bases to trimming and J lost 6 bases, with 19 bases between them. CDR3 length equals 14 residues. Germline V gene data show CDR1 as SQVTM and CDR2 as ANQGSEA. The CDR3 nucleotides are TGCAGCGCCCGGGGTCTAGTGTTAGGCAATGAGCAGTTCTTC. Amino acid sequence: CSARGLVLGNEQFF.

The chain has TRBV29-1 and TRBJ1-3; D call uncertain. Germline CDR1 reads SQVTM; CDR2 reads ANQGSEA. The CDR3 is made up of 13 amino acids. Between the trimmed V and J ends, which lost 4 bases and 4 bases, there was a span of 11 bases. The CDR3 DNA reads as TGCAGCGTTGCCCTGACCGGGGGAAACACCATATATTTT. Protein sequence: CSVALTGGNTIYF.

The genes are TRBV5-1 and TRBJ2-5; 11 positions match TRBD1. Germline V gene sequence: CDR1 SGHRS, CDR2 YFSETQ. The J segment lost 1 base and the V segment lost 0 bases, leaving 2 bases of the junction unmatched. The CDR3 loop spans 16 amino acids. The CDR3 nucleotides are TGCGCCAGCAGCTTGGACGGGACAGGGGGCCAAGAGACCCAGTACTTC. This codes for CASSLDGTGGQETQYF.

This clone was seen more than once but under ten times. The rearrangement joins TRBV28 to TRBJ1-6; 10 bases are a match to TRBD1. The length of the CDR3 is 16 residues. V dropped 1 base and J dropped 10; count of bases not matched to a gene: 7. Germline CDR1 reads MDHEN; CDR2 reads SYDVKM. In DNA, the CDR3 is TGTGCCAGCAGTTTATCCCGGACAGGGGGAAGGTCACCCCTCCACTTT. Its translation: CASSLSRTGGRSPLHF.

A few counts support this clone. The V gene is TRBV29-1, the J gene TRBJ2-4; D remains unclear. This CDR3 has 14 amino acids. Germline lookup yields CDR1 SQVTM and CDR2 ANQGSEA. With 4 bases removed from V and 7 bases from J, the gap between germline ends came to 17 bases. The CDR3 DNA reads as TGCAGCGTTGTGGTCGAAGACCTGGGGAACATTCAGTACTTC. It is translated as CSVVVEDLGNIQYF.

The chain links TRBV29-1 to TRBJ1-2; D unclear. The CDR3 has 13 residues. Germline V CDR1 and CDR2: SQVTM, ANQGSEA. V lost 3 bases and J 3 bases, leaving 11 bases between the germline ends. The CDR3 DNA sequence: TGCAGCGTTGATGACACTTCGGACTATGGCTACACCTTC. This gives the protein CSVDDTSDYGYTF.

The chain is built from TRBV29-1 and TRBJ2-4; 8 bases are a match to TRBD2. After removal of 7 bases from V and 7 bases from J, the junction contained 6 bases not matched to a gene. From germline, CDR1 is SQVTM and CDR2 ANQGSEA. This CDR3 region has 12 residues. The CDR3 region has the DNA TGCAGCGCAGAAACGGGGGGGAACATTCAGTACTTC. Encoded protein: CSAETGGNIQYF.

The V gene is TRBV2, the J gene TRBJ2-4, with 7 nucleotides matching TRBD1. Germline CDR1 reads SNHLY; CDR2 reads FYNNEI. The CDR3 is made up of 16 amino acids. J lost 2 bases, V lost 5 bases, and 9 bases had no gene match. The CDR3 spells CASSPLSGQTKNIQYF. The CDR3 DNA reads TGTGCCAGCAGTCCCCTATCGGGACAGACCAAAAACATTCAGTACTTC.